The 30 T cell receptor beta chains below all came from one sample that was sequenced in a study of T cell responses to AZD1222 COVID-19 vaccine. TCRdb's table, derived via immunoSEQ multiplex PCR, lists solely in-frame clones and lacks some. The sample has some 140,000 clones; around 90% are singletons. The sample was peripheral blood, taken 28 days after the second AZD1222 dose. The receptors here all came from an adult who received the AZD1222 COVID-19 vaccine.

V usage is TRBV6-5 and J usage is TRBJ1-2; 7 bases fit TRBD1. Germline trimming cut 7 bases from V and 7 bases from J; bases unmatched to any gene: 12. Germline V CDR1 and CDR2: MNHEY, SVGAGI. There are 14 residues in the CDR3. CDR3 protein: CASTPGQPFGGYTF. The CDR3 DNA sequence: TGTGCCAGCACCCCGGGACAGCCTTTTGGTGGCTACACCTTC.

The rearrangement uses TRBV28 and TRBJ2-3; 8 bases match TRBD1. V lost 6 bases, J lost 0 bases, and 5 bases stayed unmatched. The CDR3 is made up of 15 amino acids. Germline V gives CDR1 MDHEN, CDR2 SYDVKM. CDR3 sequence reads: CASRVGQASTDTQYF. CDR3 in DNA: TGTGCCAGCAGGGTGGGACAGGCAAGCACAGATACGCAGTATTTT.

The V call is TRBV5-5, the J call TRBJ2-7; D possibly uses TRBD1 or TRBD2 (5 bases each). The ends were cut back, 6 bases at V and 6 bases at J, with 22 bases in the middle. Germline CDR1 SGHKS, CDR2 YYEKEE (reference sequence). The CDR3 sequence is 15 residues long. The CDR3 sequence: CASTYGEQAISEQYF. In DNA, the CDR3 is TGTGCCAGCACCTACGGGGAACAGGCCATCTCCGAGCAGTACTTC.

The chain is built from TRBV12-3 or TRBV12-4 and TRBJ1-6; D is ambiguous. Trimming shortened V by 5 bases and J by 7 bases, and 6 bases separated the two germline ends. CDR3 length: 12 amino acids. Written as DNA, the CDR3 is TGTGCCAGCAGTCTTTGGAATTCACCCCTCCACTTT. Amino acid sequence: CASSLWNSPLHF.

V usage is TRBV7-2 and J usage is TRBJ2-7; 11 bases align to TRBD2. Germline CDR1 is SGHTA and CDR2 is FQGNSA. This CDR3 has 15 amino acids. V gave up 7 bases and J gave up 2 bases; unmatched junction bases: 7. The CDR3 DNA follows: TGTGCCAGCACCGTTATAGCGGGGGGGACCTACGAGCAGTACTTC. Residues: CASTVIAGGTYEQYF.

The chain carries TRBV3-1 (or the pseudogene TRBV3-2) and TRBJ2-1, with 8 bases identical to TRBD2. The CDR3 extends over 14 amino acids. Trimming at V came to 1 base and at J to 9 bases, leaving 5 bases not matched to a gene. CDR1 and CDR2 from the germline V gene are LGHDT and YNNKEL (reference sequence). DNA for the CDR3: TGTGCCAGCAGCCAAGTAGCGGGGTCGGGTGAGCAGTTCTTC. Protein sequence: CASSQVAGSGEQFF.

J is TRBJ2-2 and V is TRBV7-9; TRBD2 agrees at 8 bases. CDR3 length: 16 amino acids. Germline V gives CDR1 SEHNR, CDR2 FQNEAQ (reference sequence). The ends lost 4 bases at V and 4 bases at J; junction bases unmatched: 8. The CDR3 loop reads CASSSRGAGGTGELFF. CDR3 sequence (DNA): TGTGCCAGCAGCTCCCGGGGGGCGGGAGGCACCGGGGAGCTGTTTTTT.

The chain combines TRBV30 with TRBJ2-3; 9 bases match TRBD2. V was pared by 2 bases and J by 1 base, with 4 bases of the junction left unmatched. Germline loops: CDR1 GTSNPN, CDR2 SVGIG (reference sequence). This CDR3 contains 15 residues. CDR3 protein: CAWSKVAGGTDTQYF. The CDR3 DNA follows: TGTGCCTGGAGTAAGGTAGCGGGGGGCACAGATACGCAGTATTTT. Filled out from reference TRBV30 and TRBJ2-3, the complete variable domain reads SQTIHQWPATLVQPVGSPLSLECTVEGTSNPNLYWYRQAAGRGLQLLFYSVGIGQISSEVPQNLSASRPQDRQFILSSKKLLLSDSGFYLCAWSKVAGGTDTQYFGPGTRLTVL.

J is TRBJ1-1 and V is TRBV20-1; D gene ambiguous. This CDR3 region has 13 residues. Germline loops: CDR1 DFQATT, CDR2 SNEGSKA (reference sequence). The V end was cut by 3 bases, the J end by 0 bases, with 8 bases between. The CDR3 DNA reads as TGCAGTGCTAGTCATACCCTGAACACTGAAGCTTTCTTT. The encoded protein is CSASHTLNTEAFF.

The CDR3 is CATATAGNTIYF. The CDR3 DNA reads as TGTGCAACGGCAACGGCGGGAAACACCATATATTTT. The genes are TRBV19 and TRBJ1-3; D gene ambiguous. Germline CDR1 LNHDA, CDR2 SQIVND (reference sequence). The CDR3 sequence is 12 residues long. Complete variable domain (other parts from reference TRBV19 and TRBJ1-3): DGGITQSPKYLFRKEGQNVTLSCEQNLNHDAMYWYRQDPGQGLRLIYYSQIVNDFQKGDIAEGYSVSREKKESFPLTVTSAQKNPTAFYLCATATAGNTIYFGEGSWLTVV.

This chain connects TRBV12-5 to TRBJ2-7, with D possibly being TRBD2 (6 bases). CDR3 length: 16 residues. Germline V CDR1 and CDR2: LGHNT, FRNRAP. Trimming removed 0 bases at V and 3 bases at J, with 15 bases between. DNA of the CDR3: TGTGCTAGTGGTTTGGTACTCGGGCTAGCGTTCTACGAGCAGTACTTC. This translates into CASGLVLGLAFYEQYF.

The rearrangement links TRBV6-5 to TRBJ1-1; 7 nucleotides line up with TRBD1. There are 15 residues in the CDR3. V gave up 7 bases and J gave up 5 bases; unmatched junction bases: 13. Germline CDR1 reads MNHEY; CDR2 reads SVGAGI. DNA of the CDR3: TGTGCCAGCACCGTTTCCCCGACAGGGAATACTGAAGCTTTCTTT. It translates to CASTVSPTGNTEAFF.

The rearrangement links TRBV11-3 to TRBJ2-2, with D possibly called TRBD1 or TRBD2 (6 bases each). This CDR3 spans 16 amino acids. Germline V lookup: CDR1 SGHNT, CDR2 YENEEA. Trimming removed 6 bases at V and 5 bases at J, with 19 bases between. DNA of the CDR3: TGTGCCAGCAGGGCCCTGGGGGGCGCTGGGACCGGGGAGCTGTTTTTT. Protein sequence: CASRALGGAGTGELFF.

The chain combines TRBV7-9 with TRBJ1-4; the D gene is possibly TRBD1 (6 bases). The CDR3 runs to 15 residues. V lost 1 base and J lost 6, with 12 bases in between. Germline V lookup: CDR1 SEHNR, CDR2 FQNEAQ (reference sequence). CDR3 protein: CASSLGGGRDEKLFF. DNA of the CDR3: TGTGCCAGCAGCTTAGGTGGGGGCCGGGATGAAAAACTGTTTTTT.

This chain uses TRBV6-5 with TRBJ1-4; 9 nucleotides agree with TRBD1. The CDR3 has 15 amino acids. V lost 5 bases to trimming and J lost 7 bases; unmatched junction nucleotides: 8. Germline values: CDR1 MNHEY, CDR2 SVGAGI. The CDR3 spells CASSLPTGGSEKLFF. DNA of the CDR3: TGTGCCAGCAGTCTACCGACAGGGGGGAGTGAAAAACTGTTTTTT.

The chain has TRBV13 and TRBJ1-2; D unclear. The V gene's germline CDR1 is PRHDT and CDR2 FYEKMQ (reference sequence). V lost 1 base and J lost 5, with 5 bases in between. The CDR3 covers 12 residues. CDR3 sequence reads: CASSLVEYGYTF. DNA for the CDR3: TGTGCCAGCAGCTTAGTAGAATATGGCTACACCTTC.

This sequence joins TRBV18 and TRBJ2-7; 8 bases are shared with TRBD1. This CDR3 comprises 17 residues. The ends lost 2 bases at V and 0 bases at J; junction bases unmatched: 9. Germline V CDR1 and CDR2: KGHSH, LQKENI. CDR3 coding DNA: TGTGCCAGCTCACCAGAGGCGTGGACAGGGAGCTCCTACGAGCAGTACTTC. This translates into CASSPEAWTGSSYEQYF. Supplemented by reference TRBV18 and TRBJ2-7, the full variable domain reads NAGVMQNPRHLVRRRGQEARLRCSPMKGHSHVYWYRQLPEEGLKFMVYLQKENIIDESGMPKERFSAEFPKEGPSILRIQQVVRGDSAAYFCASSPEAWTGSSYEQYFGPGTRLTVT.

The V and J genes are TRBV2 and TRBJ1-2; D is possibly TRBD1 (6 bases). Trimming pared 6 bases from V and 8 bases from J, leaving 16 bases between. Germline V lookup: CDR1 SNHLY, CDR2 FYNNEI. This CDR3 comprises 13 residues. As DNA, the CDR3 is TGTGCCAGCAGCGAACAGACAGGTGGAGGCTACACCTTC. Translated, it gives CASSEQTGGGYTF.

The genes are TRBV18 and TRBJ1-5, with a possible D match to TRBD1 (5 bases). Germline-derived CDR1 and CDR2 are KGHSH and LQKENI. The V and J ends lost 2 bases and 5 bases respectively, with 10 bases between them. The CDR3 has 14 residues. CDR3 DNA sequence: TGTGCCAGCTCACCAGGGGGATTTGATCAGCCCCAGCATTTT. It codes for CASSPGGFDQPQHF.

This clone was detected only once. The CDR3: CASSTIGVGEKLFF. The CDR3 bases are TGTGCCAGCAGCACCATAGGGGTGGGTGAAAAACTGTTTTTT. The rearrangement uses TRBV7-8 and TRBJ1-4; D possibly corresponds to TRBD1 (5 bases). CDR3 length: 14 amino acids. Germline CDR1 and CDR2: SGHVS and FQNEAQ. The ends were cut back, 5 bases at V and 7 bases at J, with 14 bases in the middle.

The rearrangement uses TRBV29-1 and TRBJ2-1, with TRBD2 identical over 8 bases. The CDR3 is 14 residues long. Unmatched junction bases numbered 11, after V lost 7 bases and J lost 6 bases. Per the germline V gene, CDR1 is SQVTM and CDR2 is ANQGSEA. CDR3 DNA: TGCAGCGGTGAGGGACTAGTCCTAGCCAATGAGCAGTTCTTC. Translation gives CSGEGLVLANEQFF.

The rearrangement links TRBV28 to TRBJ2-7; D possibly matches TRBD1 or TRBD2 (7 bases each). Germline V CDR1 and CDR2: MDHEN, SYDVKM. Trimming cost V 6 bases and J 5 bases, with 14 bases left between them. This CDR3 has 13 amino acids. The CDR3 region is CASRGRGPHEQYF. DNA for the CDR3: TGTGCCAGCAGAGGGAGGGGGCCCCACGAGCAGTACTTC.

The CDR3 DNA reads TGTGCCAGCAGCCAAGGAGTAGCGGGATATACGCAGTATTTT. This translates into CASSQGVAGYTQYF. The V and J genes are TRBV3-1 (or the pseudogene TRBV3-2) and TRBJ2-3, with 8 bases fitting TRBD2. The CDR3 contains 14 residues. Germline loops: CDR1 LGHDT, CDR2 YNNKEL (reference sequence). Losses at the gene ends were 1 base for V and 7 bases for J; bases not matched to a gene: 4.

The J gene is TRBJ2-7, the V gene TRBV11-2; D might be TRBD2 (6 bases). Germline values: CDR1 SGHAT, CDR2 FQNNGV. The CDR3 is made up of 14 amino acids. V was pared by 4 bases and J by 5 bases, with 15 bases between. CDR3 in DNA: TGTGCCAGCAGCTCATGGGGGGTCGTCCACGAGCAGTACTTC. It yields the protein CASSSWGVVHEQYF.

The chain couples TRBV5-1 to TRBJ2-3, with D possibly being TRBD1 or TRBD2 (6 bases each). The CDR3 consists of 15 residues. Germline V CDR1 and CDR2: SGHRS, YFSETQ. V was clipped by 4 bases and J by 5 bases, with 17 bases between them. CDR3 sequence: CASSLGAEGGDTQYF. The CDR3 DNA follows: TGCGCCAGCAGCCTGGGAGCGGAGGGGGGAGATACGCAGTATTTT.

V gene TRBV19 combines with J gene TRBJ2-1; 9 nucleotides align to TRBD1. CDR1 and CDR2 (germline): LNHDA, SQIVND (reference sequence). V lost 5 bases and J lost 8; bases outside the gene matches: 7. CDR3 length equals 14 residues. The CDR3 coding sequence is TGTGCCAGTAGTTACCCGGGACAGGGAGATGAGCAGTTCTTC. Encoded protein: CASSYPGQGDEQFF.

The V and J genes are TRBV7-9 and TRBJ1-1, with 7 bases lining up with TRBD1. V trimming: 5 bases; J trimming: 1 base; junction bases outside the gene matches: 4. The CDR3 sequence is 14 residues long. Germline V CDR1 and CDR2: SEHNR, FQNEAQ (reference sequence). In nucleotides, the CDR3 is TGTGCCAGCAGCAGGGACAGATGGAACACTGAAGCTTTCTTT. Residues: CASSRDRWNTEAFF.

This clone was seen a single time. The gene calls are TRBV12-3 or TRBV12-4 and TRBJ2-7; 7 nucleotides agree with TRBD1. The CDR3 runs to 13 residues. V trimming: 6 bases; J trimming: 6 bases; junction bases outside the gene matches: 8. The CDR3 spells CASRVQGQGEQYF. DNA of the CDR3: TGTGCCAGCAGAGTACAGGGGCAAGGCGAGCAGTACTTC.

Regarding this clone: One end of the junction does not line up with germline, which may come from a read error. The V and J genes are TRBV6-1 and TRBJ1-4, with 7 bases aligning to TRBD1. CDR3 length: 14 residues. Germline-derived CDR1 and CDR2 are MNHNS and SASEGT. CDR3 DNA: TGTGCCAGCAGGGAAGGGGGCCCTAATGAAAAACTGTTTTTT. This translates into CASREGGPNEKLFF.

This chain connects TRBV15 to TRBJ2-1; D perhaps matches TRBD1 (5 bases). V was clipped by 2 bases and J by 4 bases, with 9 bases between them. The length of the CDR3 is 14 residues. The germline gives CDR1 LNHNV, CDR2 YYDKDF (reference sequence). CDR3 coding DNA: TGTGCCACCAGCAGACTAGACAGATACAATGAGCAGTTCTTC. Amino acid sequence: CATSRLDRYNEQFF.